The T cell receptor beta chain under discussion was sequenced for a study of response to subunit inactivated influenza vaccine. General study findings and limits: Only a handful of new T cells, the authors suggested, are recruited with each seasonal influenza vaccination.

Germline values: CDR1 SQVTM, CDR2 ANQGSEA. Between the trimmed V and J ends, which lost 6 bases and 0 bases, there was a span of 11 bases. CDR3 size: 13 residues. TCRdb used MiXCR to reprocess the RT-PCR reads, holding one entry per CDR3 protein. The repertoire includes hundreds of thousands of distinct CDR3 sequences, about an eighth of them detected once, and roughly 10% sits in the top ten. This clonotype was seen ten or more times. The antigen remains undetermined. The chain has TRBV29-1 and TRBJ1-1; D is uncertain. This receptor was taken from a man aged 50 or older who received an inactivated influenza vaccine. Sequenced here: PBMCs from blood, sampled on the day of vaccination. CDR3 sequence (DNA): TGCAGCGTGGTGAGAGGCTTGAACACTGAAGCTTTCTTT. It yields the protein CSVVRGLNTEAFF.